This T cell receptor (beta chain) is from a study of blood T cell repertoires in COVID-19. The CDR3 runs to 13 residues. The V segment lost 5 bases and the J segment 2 bases; nucleotides outside the gene matches: 6. Per the germline V gene, CDR1 is GTSNPN and CDR2 is SVGIG (reference sequence). In the authors' methods: Estimates of nucleated cell counts were drawn from the amplification of reference gene primers. Assay: immunoSEQ multiplex PCR; the TCRdb copy retains only in-frame clones and omits some. The V and J calls and the clone size are those of that table, but D and trimming were determined from the DNA. The repertoire holds some 50,000 clones, 90% seen once, with about 6% in the top ten.

This receptor was obtained from a man aged 40-49 years with acute or convalescent COVID-19. Sequencing was done on a sample of peripheral blood. The chain links TRBV30 to TRBJ2-7; TRBD1 matches at 7 bases. Written as DNA, the CDR3 is TGTGCCTGGTCAGGGGGAAACCCCTACGAGCAGTACTTC. This sequence encodes CAWSGGNPYEQYF.